This section outlines one TCR beta chain sequence together with its context. Its antigen is unidentified. The junction differs from germline at one of its ends, possibly a read error. After constant-region reverse-primer amplification, full-length variable regions underwent semi-nested PCR with Nested Universal Primer A. Each CDR3 protein is one row after TCRdb ran MiXCR on the 5' RACE reads. The data show 6,000 to 7,500 distinct CDR3 sequences, about three quarters seen once. CDR1 and CDR2 (germline): LGHNA, YNFKEQ. This CDR3 region has 16 residues. Whole-study results and caveats: Greatest tumor Treg TCR overlap was with tumor naive CD4+ cells.

The sorted Tregs were CD4+CD25+CD127-/low cells. The receptor comes from a female donor with breast cancer. The chain is built from TRBV4-2 and TRBJ2-1, with 9 bases matching TRBD1. Sequenced input: tumor-infiltrating Tregs sorted from the breast tumor. The CDR3 region has the DNA TGCGCCAGCAGCCCCTTGGGACAGGGTGTGCGCAATGAGCAGTCCTTC. The encoded protein is CASSPLGQGVRNEQSF.